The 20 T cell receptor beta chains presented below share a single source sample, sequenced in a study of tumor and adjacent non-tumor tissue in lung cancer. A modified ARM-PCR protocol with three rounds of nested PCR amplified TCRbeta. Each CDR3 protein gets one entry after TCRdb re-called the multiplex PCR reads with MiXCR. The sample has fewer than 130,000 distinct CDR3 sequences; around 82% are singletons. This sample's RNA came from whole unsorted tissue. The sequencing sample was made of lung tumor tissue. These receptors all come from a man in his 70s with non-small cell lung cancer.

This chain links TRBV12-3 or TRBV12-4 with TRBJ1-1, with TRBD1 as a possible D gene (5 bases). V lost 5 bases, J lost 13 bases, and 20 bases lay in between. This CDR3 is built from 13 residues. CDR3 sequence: CASSLRDAQKVFF. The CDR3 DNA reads TGTGCCAGCAGTCTTCGGGACGCACAGAAAGTTTTCTTT.

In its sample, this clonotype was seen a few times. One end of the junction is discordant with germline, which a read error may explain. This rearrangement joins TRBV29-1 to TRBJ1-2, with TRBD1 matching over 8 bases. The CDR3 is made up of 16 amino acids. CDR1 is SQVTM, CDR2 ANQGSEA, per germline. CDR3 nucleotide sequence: TGCAGCGTGGATACAGGGGGTTCTGACCTTAACTATGGCTACACTTTC. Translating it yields CSVDTGGSDLNYGYTF. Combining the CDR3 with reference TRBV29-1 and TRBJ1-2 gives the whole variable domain SAVISQKPSRDICQRGTSLTIQCQVDSQVTMMFWYRQQPGQSLTLIATANQGSEATYESGFVIDKFPISRPNLTFSTLTVSNMSPEDSSIYLCSVDTGGSDLNYGYTFGSGTRLTVV.

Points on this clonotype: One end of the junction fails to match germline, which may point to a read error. The CDR3 region is CAGSRSWTSNEKLFF. CDR3 coding DNA: TGTGCCGGCAGTAGAAGTTGGACAAGTAATGAAAAACTGTTTTTT. V usage is TRBV11-2 and J usage is TRBJ1-4; D is perhaps TRBD1 (5 bases). CDR1 SGHAT and CDR2 FQNNGV come from the germline V gene. The CDR3 totals 15 residues.

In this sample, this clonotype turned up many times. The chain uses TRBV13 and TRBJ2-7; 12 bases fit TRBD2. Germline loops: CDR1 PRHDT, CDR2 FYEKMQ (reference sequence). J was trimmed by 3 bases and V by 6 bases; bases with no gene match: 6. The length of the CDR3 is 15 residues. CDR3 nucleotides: TGTGCCAGCAGTTACAAGACTAGCGGGGGCTACGAGCAGTACTTC. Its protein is CASSYKTSGGYEQYF.

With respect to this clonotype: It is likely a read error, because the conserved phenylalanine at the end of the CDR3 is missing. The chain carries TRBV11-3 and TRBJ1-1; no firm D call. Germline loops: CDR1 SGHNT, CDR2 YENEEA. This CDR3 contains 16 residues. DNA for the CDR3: TGTGCAAGCTGCTTATTCAGCATCAGGATAAACAGTGAAGCTTTCTAT. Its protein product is CASCLFSIRINSEAFY.

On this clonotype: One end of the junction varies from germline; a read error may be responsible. CDR3 region: CASSLGVLGQEVQYF. The CDR3 nucleotides are TGTGCAAGCAGCTTAGGCGTGCTAGGGCAAGAGGTCCAGTACTTC. V usage is TRBV11-3 and J usage is TRBJ2-5; D call uncertain. Germline loops: CDR1 SGHNT, CDR2 YENEEA. This CDR3 region has 15 residues.

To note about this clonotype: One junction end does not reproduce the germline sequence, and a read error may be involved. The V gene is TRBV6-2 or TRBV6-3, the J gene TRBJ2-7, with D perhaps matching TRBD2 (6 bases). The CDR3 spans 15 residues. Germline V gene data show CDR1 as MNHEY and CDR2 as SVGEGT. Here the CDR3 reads CASCYSMAGPVEHYF. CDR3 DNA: TGTGCCAGCTGTTACTCGATGGCGGGACCGGTCGAGCATTATTTC.

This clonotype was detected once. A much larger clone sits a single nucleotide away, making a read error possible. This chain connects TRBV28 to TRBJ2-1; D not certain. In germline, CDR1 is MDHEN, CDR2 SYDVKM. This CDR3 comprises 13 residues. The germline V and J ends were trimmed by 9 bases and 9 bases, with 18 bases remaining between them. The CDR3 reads CARRPPITGEQFF. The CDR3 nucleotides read TGTGCCAGAAGACCCCCAATAACCGGTGAGCAGTTCTTC.

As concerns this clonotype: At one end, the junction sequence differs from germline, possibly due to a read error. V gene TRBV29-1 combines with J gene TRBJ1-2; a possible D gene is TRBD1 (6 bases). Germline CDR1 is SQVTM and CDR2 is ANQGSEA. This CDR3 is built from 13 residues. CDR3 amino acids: CCVPGTGNYGYTF. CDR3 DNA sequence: TGCTGCGTACCCGGAACAGGGAACTATGGCTACACCTTC.

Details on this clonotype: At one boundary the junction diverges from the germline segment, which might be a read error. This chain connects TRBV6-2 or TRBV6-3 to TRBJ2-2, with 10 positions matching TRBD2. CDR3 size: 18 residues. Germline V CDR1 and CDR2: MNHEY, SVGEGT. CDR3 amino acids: CTSNPLLGLAENTRELFF. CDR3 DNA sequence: TGTACCAGCAATCCCCTCCTTGGACTAGCGGAGAATACCAGGGAGCTGTTTTTT.

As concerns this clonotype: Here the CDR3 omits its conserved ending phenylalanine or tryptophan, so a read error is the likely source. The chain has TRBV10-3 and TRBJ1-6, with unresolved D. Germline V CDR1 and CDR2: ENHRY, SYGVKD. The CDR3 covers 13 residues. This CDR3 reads CANSESGLAPLHY. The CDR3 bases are TGTGCCAACAGTGAGAGCGGGCTGGCACCCCTCCACTAT.

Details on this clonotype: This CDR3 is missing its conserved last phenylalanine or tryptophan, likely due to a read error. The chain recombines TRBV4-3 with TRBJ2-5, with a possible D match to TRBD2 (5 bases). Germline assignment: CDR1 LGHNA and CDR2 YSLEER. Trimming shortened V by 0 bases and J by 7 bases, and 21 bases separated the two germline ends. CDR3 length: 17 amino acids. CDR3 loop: CASSQDSDYPGRGTQYI. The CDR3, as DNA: TGCGCCAGCAGCCAAGATTCTGACTACCCCGGTCGGGGGACCCAGTACATC.

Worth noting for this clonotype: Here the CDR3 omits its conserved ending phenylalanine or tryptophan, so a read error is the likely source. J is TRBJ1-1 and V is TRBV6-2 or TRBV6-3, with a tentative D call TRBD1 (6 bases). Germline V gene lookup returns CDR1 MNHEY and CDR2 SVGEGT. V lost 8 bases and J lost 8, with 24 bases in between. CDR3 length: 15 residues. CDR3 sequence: CASRPFEGQRKEAFS. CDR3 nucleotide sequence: TGTGCCAGCCGACCTTTTGAGGGACAAAGAAAAGAAGCTTTCTCT.

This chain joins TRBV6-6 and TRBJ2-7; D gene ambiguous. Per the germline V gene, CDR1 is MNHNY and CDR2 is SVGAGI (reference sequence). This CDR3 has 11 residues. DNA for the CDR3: TGTGCTAGTACAGTGTTCGACGAGCAGTACTTC. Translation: CASTVFDEQYF.

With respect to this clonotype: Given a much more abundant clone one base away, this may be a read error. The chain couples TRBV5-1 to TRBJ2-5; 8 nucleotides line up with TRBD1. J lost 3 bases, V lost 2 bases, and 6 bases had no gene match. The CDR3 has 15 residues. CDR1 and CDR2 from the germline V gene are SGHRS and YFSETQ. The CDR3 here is CASSFSRTGKETQYF. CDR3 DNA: TGCGCCAGCAGCTTCTCCCGGACAGGGAAAGAGACCCAGTACTTC.

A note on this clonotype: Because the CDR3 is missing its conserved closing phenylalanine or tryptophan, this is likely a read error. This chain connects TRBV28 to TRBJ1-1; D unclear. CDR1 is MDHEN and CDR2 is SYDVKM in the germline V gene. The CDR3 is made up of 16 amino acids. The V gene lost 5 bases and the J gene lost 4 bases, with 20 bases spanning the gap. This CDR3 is CASSTDVRGRTTEAFI. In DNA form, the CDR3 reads TGTGCCAGCAGTACCGATGTCCGCGGTCGTACCACTGAAGCTTTCATT.

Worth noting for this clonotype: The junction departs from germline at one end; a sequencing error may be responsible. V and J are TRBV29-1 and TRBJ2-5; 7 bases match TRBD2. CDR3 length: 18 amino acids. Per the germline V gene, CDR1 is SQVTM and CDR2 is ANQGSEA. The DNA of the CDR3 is TGCAGTGTTGAATTCTATTGGACTAGTGGGGGGAAACAAGATACCCAGTACTTC. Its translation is CSVEFYWTSGGKQDTQYF.

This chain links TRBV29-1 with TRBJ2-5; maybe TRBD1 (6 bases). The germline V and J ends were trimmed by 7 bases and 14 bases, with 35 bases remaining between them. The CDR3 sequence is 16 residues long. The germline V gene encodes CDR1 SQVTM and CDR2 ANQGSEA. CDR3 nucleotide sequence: TGCAGCGCCAAGCCCTACCTCCAGACAGGTCAAGAGAACAACTACTTC. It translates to CSAKPYLQTGQENNYF.

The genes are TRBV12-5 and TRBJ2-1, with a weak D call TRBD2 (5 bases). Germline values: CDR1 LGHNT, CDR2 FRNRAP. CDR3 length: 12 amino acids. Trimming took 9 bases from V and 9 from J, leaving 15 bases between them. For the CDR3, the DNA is TGTGCTAGCCGTGTCACTAGTAGTGAGCAGTTCTTC. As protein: CASRVTSSEQFF.

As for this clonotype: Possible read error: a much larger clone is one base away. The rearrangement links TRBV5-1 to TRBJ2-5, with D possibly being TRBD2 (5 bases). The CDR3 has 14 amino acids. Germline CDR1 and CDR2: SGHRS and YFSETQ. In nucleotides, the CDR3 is TGCGCCAGCAACTTGACGATAGCGATTGAGACCCAGTACTTC. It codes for CASNLTIAIETQYF.